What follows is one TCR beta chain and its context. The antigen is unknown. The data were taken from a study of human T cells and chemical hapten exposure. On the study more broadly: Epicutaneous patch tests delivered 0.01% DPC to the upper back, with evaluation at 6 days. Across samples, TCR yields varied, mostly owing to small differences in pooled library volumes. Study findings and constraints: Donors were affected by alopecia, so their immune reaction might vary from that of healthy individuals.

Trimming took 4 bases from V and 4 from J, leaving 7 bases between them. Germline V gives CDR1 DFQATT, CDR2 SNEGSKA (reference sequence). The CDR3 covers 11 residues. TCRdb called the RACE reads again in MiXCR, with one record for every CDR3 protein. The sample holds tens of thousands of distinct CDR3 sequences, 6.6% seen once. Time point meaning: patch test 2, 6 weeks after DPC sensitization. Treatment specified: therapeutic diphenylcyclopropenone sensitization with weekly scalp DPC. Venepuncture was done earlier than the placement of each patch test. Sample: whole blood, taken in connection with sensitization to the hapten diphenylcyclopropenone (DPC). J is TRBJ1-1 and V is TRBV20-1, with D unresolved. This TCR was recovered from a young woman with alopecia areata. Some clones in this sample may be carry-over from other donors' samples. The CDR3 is CSATLFTEAFF. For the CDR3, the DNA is TGCAGTGCTACCCTATTCACTGAAGCTTTCTTT.